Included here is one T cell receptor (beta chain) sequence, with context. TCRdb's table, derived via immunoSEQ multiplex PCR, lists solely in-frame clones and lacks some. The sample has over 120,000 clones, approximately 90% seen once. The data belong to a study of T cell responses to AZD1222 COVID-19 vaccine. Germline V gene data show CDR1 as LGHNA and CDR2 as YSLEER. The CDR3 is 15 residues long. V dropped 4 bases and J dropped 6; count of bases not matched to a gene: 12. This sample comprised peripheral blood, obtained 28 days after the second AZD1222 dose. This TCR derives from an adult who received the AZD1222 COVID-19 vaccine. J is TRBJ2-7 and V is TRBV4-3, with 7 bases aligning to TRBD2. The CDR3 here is CASSPTLGGRVEQYF. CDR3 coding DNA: TGCGCCAGCAGCCCGACCTTGGGGGGGAGGGTCGAGCAGTACTTC.